These 7 T cell receptor beta chains share one sample of origin, sequenced in a study of beta chain features in type 1 diabetes (dated by TCRdb to 2016 to 2019). The receptor library was made with the immunoSEQ multiplex PCR assay. The entire isolated RNA was reverse transcribed using the High Capacity cDNA Reverse Transcription Kit, and thus expressed TCRB transcripts were sequenced. Entries here come from immuneACCESS through TCRdb and include only in-frame sequences with V and J called. Some clones fail to appear in such tables; in the studies checked, an unresolved V gene covers under half of the shortfall, and the cause of the remainder is unknown. In this sample the table shows about 620,000 clones, 15% to 17% of which occur a single time. Approximately 0.099% of the sample is in the top ten clones. Source material: naive CD4+ T cells from blood. What this sample's cell subset or site label stands for: true naive CD4+ T cells. The receptors shown here come from a man aged 18 to 30 in good health.

This clone was detected a few times. The DNA of the CDR3 is TGTGCCAGCAGCCAGGGATCGACAAGCGAAGCTTTCTTT. Amino acid sequence: CASSQGSTSEAFF. The V and J genes are TRBV16 and TRBJ1-1; no clear D. CDR1 is KGHSY and CDR2 is FQNENV in the germline V gene. Trimming removed 3 bases from V and 8 bases from J, with 13 bases in between. The CDR3 contains 13 residues.

In its sample, this clone was seen a few times. The V and J genes are TRBV7-9 and TRBJ2-7, with D perhaps matching TRBD1 (5 bases). The CDR3 has 12 residues. Trimming removed 7 bases from V and 3 bases from J, with 10 bases in between. CDR1 is SEHNR, CDR2 FQNEAQ, per germline (reference sequence). CDR3 in DNA: TGTGCCAGCAATTCGGACATCTACGAGCAGTACTTC. Translated: CASNSDIYEQYF.

CDR3 amino acids: CASSPRGRANTGELFF. CDR3 coding DNA: TGTGCCAGCTCACCCCGTGGCCGAGCGAACACCGGGGAGCTGTTTTTT. This chain connects TRBV18 to TRBJ2-2; no clear D. The CDR3 runs to 16 residues. CDR1 and CDR2 from the germline V gene are KGHSH and LQKENI. The V and J ends lost 3 bases and 0 bases respectively, with 11 bases between them.

The genes are TRBV7-9 and TRBJ2-1; 7 bases fit TRBD1. This CDR3 is 14 amino acids long. The germline CDR1 and CDR2 sequences are SEHNR and FQNEAQ (reference sequence). J lost 9 bases, V lost 5 bases, and 10 bases had no gene match. As DNA, the CDR3 is TGTGCCAGCAGCCTGAGACAGGGATCCGGTGAGCAGTTCTTC. Translating gives CASSLRQGSGEQFF.

This clone was detected a few times. This chain connects TRBV11-2 to TRBJ1-1; D is unclear. V was pared by 5 bases and J by 1 base, with 11 bases between. Germline CDR1 is SGHAT and CDR2 is FQNNGV. This CDR3 has 14 residues. The CDR3 here is CASSRPPGNTEAFF. In nucleotides, the CDR3 is TGTGCCAGCAGCCGACCTCCAGGGAACACTGAAGCTTTCTTT.

V and J are TRBV9 and TRBJ2-1; D is perhaps TRBD2 (6 bases). The CDR3 is 15 amino acids. Trimming cost V 0 bases and J 7 bases, with 14 bases left between them. Germline V gene sequence: CDR1 SGDLS, CDR2 YYNGEE. This chain's CDR3 is CASSVAQISGNEQFF. The CDR3 nucleotides read TGTGCCAGCAGCGTAGCACAGATTAGCGGTAATGAGCAGTTCTTC.

The V call is TRBV7-8, the J call TRBJ2-1; 10 bases fit TRBD1. Trimming at V came to 1 base and at J to 6 bases, leaving 9 bases not matched to a gene. Germline CDR1 SGHVS, CDR2 FQNEAQ. The CDR3 contains 17 residues. CDR3 sequence: CASSLGARTGGVNEQFF. CDR3 DNA: TGTGCCAGCAGCTTAGGAGCCCGGACAGGGGGTGTCAATGAGCAGTTCTTC.